This T cell receptor (beta chain) was captured in a study of blood T cell repertoires in COVID-19. About the study: From the United States, Italy and Spain came samples of acute and convalescent COVID-19. The analysed material was cDNA or gDNA that came from T cells, B-cell-depleted T cells, or PBMCs.

The CDR3 totals 13 residues. The V and J ends lost 4 bases and 1 base respectively, with 7 bases between them. Germline CDR1 and CDR2: MGHRA and YSYEKL. In the source study's methods: Estimates of nucleated cell counts were drawn from the amplification of reference gene primers. Sequencing was performed with immunoSEQ multiplex PCR; in TCRdb, only in-frame clones are kept and a portion is missing. That table gives V, J and clone size, and the DNA gave D and trimming. Of some 120,000 clones in the sample, around 89% were seen once. This clonotype originated in a human donor with acute or convalescent COVID-19. The donor label of this sample is uncertain. This chain connects TRBV4-1 to TRBJ2-5, with no clear D. The specimen sequenced was peripheral blood. In nucleotides, the CDR3 is TGCGCCAGCAGCCCCAGGTCCCAAGAGACCCAGTACTTC. This gives the protein CASSPRSQETQYF.